This T cell receptor beta chain came from a study of CD8+ T cells in alopecia areata. Sequencing templates came from extracted RNA that was reverse transcribed into cDNA. Profiled with immunoSEQ multiplex PCR; TCRdb holds only in-frame clones, not every one. Here the sample spans about 130,000 clones, approximately 58% being singletons. This clone occurred once. The CDR3 runs to 14 residues. V was pared by 5 bases and J by 1 base, with 12 bases between. Germline-derived CDR1 and CDR2 are MDHEN and SYDVKM. The sequence was obtained from a human donor with alopecia areata. The sequences come from CD4+ T cells sorted from blood, collected at week 0. This sequence joins TRBV28 and TRBJ2-7; a possible D gene is TRBD2 (6 bases). In nucleotides, the CDR3 is TGTGCCAGCAGTCCCGGGACTTATTCCTACGAGCAGTACTTC. Its translation: CASSPGTYSYEQYF.